Presented here are 21 T cell receptor beta chains from one specimen sequenced in a study of T-cell memory formation after mild COVID-19. TCRdb used MiXCR to reprocess the 5' RACE reads, holding one entry per CDR3 protein. The data show 200,000 to 300,000 distinct CDR3 sequences, around a tenth seen once. Sequencing was performed on PBMCs or a T cell subset sorted from them (not recorded which). The receptors derive from a man between 18 and 35 years old who had mild COVID-19 (a few samples of this study predate the infection). Cell type and time point are not known.

This clonotype has at least ten counts. The chain joins TRBV7-2 to TRBJ2-1; D may be TRBD2 (7 bases). The CDR3 is 13 residues long. Looked up from germline, CDR1 is SGHTA and CDR2 is FQGNSA. V was trimmed by 5 bases and J by 10 bases, leaving 15 bases between them. The CDR3 spells CASSPRTGGEQFF. The CDR3 coding sequence is TGTGCCAGCAGCCCCCGCACGGGGGGCGAGCAGTTCTTC.

This clonotype has a count of ten or more. The V and J genes are TRBV12-3 or TRBV12-4 and TRBJ2-3; D possibly corresponds to TRBD2 (5 bases). There are 14 residues in the CDR3. V lost 3 bases, J lost 1 base, and 8 bases lay in between. CDR3: CASSFLAGTDTQYF. The DNA for the CDR3 is TGTGCCAGCAGTTTTCTAGCCGGCACAGATACGCAGTATTTT.

This clonotype was picked up a small number of times. The J gene is TRBJ1-3, the V gene TRBV12-3 or TRBV12-4; the D gene is possibly TRBD1 (5 bases). The CDR3 totals 12 residues. V gave up 6 bases and J gave up 4 bases, with 7 bases separating them. The CDR3 DNA sequence: TGTGCCAGCAGCGGGGCCGGAAACACCATATATTTT. Translation: CASSGAGNTIYF.

This clonotype was seen more than once but under ten times. V gene TRBV2 combines with J gene TRBJ2-7; the match to TRBD1 covers 7 bases. CDR3 length equals 15 residues. Germline V gene data show CDR1 as SNHLY and CDR2 as FYNNEI. Unmatched junction bases numbered 5, after V lost 3 bases and J lost 0 bases. The CDR3 region is CASSESRGSSYEQYV. The CDR3 DNA is TGTGCCAGCAGTGAGTCCAGGGGGAGCTCCTACGAGCAGTACGTC.

The V gene is TRBV7-2, the J gene TRBJ1-3; D unclear. Trimming removed 2 bases from V and 0 bases from J, with 8 bases in between. The CDR3 has 15 amino acids. Germline values: CDR1 SGHTA, CDR2 FQGNSA. The CDR3 bases are TGTGCCAGCAGCTTAATGGCTTACTCTGGAAACACCATATATTTT. This gives the protein CASSLMAYSGNTIYF.

V gene TRBV3-1 combines with J gene TRBJ1-5, with D perhaps matching TRBD1 (5 bases). Trimming took off 8 bases at V and 0 bases at J, with 8 bases between the two ends. Per the germline V gene, CDR1 is LGHDT and CDR2 is YNNKEL (reference sequence). The CDR3 spans 13 residues. The CDR3 coding sequence is TGTGCCAGCGGGGGGAGTAGCAATCAGCCCCAGCATTTT. This encodes CASGGSSNQPQHF. Filled out from reference TRBV3-1 and TRBJ1-5, the complete variable domain reads DTAVSQTPKYLVTQMGNDKSIKCEQNLGHDTMYWYKQDSKKFLKIMFSYNNKELIINETVPNRFSPKSPDKAHLNLHINSLELGDSAVYFCASGGSSNQPQHFGDGTRLSIL.

This clonotype was counted ten times or more. The gene calls are TRBV2 and TRBJ2-2, with 13 nucleotides matching TRBD2. The V gene end was trimmed by 4 bases and the J gene end by 6 bases; junction bases not matched to a gene: 8. Per germline, CDR1 SNHLY and CDR2 FYNNEI. This CDR3 comprises 17 residues. In nucleotides, the CDR3 is TGTGCCAGCAGTGTAGACCCCGGGACTAGCGGGGCCGGGGAGCTGTTTTTT. Translated: CASSVDPGTSGAGELFF.

This clonotype was picked up a small number of times. This chain connects TRBV9 to TRBJ1-1, with no clear D. V lost 3 bases to trimming and J lost 0 bases, with 9 bases between them. This CDR3 region has 14 residues. CDR1 SGDLS and CDR2 YYNGEE come from the germline V gene. Here the CDR3 reads CASSEVVMNTEAFF. The CDR3 DNA follows: TGTGCCAGCAGCGAGGTGGTCATGAACACTGAAGCTTTCTTT.

In this sample, this clonotype turned up a few times. This rearrangement joins TRBV20-1 to TRBJ2-3; D not certain. The germline V gene has CDR1 DFQATT and CDR2 SNEGSKA (reference sequence). This CDR3 contains 13 residues. Trimming took off 5 bases at V and 3 bases at J, with 12 bases between the two ends. CDR3 bases: TGCAGTGCTGACTCTAGTAGGACAGATACGCAGTATTTT. Translation gives CSADSSRTDTQYF.

This clonotype was recorded at least ten times. J is TRBJ2-1 and V is TRBV20-1; TRBD1 matches 8 bases. V lost 1 base and J lost 8; bases outside the gene matches: 10. There are 15 residues in the CDR3. The germline V gene has CDR1 DFQATT and CDR2 SNEGSKA (reference sequence). CDR3 region: CSARVVTGVFYEQFF. The CDR3 nucleotides are TGCAGTGCTAGAGTCGTGACAGGGGTGTTCTATGAGCAGTTCTTC.

This clonotype was counted many times. The rearrangement uses TRBV7-2 and TRBJ2-5; 8 bases line up with TRBD1. V dropped 8 bases and J dropped 5; count of bases not matched to a gene: 7. This CDR3 comprises 13 residues. Germline CDR1 and CDR2: SGHTA and FQGNSA. DNA of the CDR3: TGTGCCAGCTTCAGGGGGCGGCTGGAGACCCAGTACTTC. Translation gives CASFRGRLETQYF.

J is TRBJ2-7 and V is TRBV6-4; no definite D call. Between the trimmed V and J ends, which lost 10 bases and 3 bases, there was a span of 10 bases. CDR1 and CDR2 (germline): MRHNA, SNTAGT. The length of the CDR3 is 11 residues. CDR3 residues: CATWGNYEQYV. In DNA, the CDR3 is TGTGCCACCTGGGGAAACTACGAGCAGTACGTC.

V is TRBV6-1 and J is TRBJ2-7; a weak D match, TRBD1 (5 bases). Germline CDR1 is MNHNS and CDR2 is SASEGT. The CDR3 consists of 12 residues. Trimming pared 8 bases from V and 6 bases from J, leaving 14 bases between. This CDR3 is CASGAGRSEQYV. For the CDR3, the DNA is TGTGCCAGCGGGGCAGGGCGAAGCGAGCAGTACGTC.

This clonotype was observed a few times. The V and J genes are TRBV27 and TRBJ1-6, with D possibly being TRBD1 (6 bases). V was clipped by 2 bases and J by 5 bases, with 10 bases between them. CDR3 length: 15 residues. Per germline, CDR1 MNHEY and CDR2 SMNVEV (reference sequence). CDR3 sequence: CASSLGQLNNSPLHF. The DNA of the CDR3 is TGTGCCAGCAGTTTAGGACAGCTGAATAATTCACCCCTCCACTTT.

The V gene is TRBV7-9, the J gene TRBJ2-1, with unresolved D. Trimming shortened V by 5 bases and J by 6 bases, and 14 bases separated the two germline ends. The CDR3 spans 14 residues. Looked up from germline, CDR1 is SEHNR and CDR2 is FQNEAQ (reference sequence). For the CDR3, the DNA is TGTGCCAGCAGCCCACGGTTATTGGGCAATGAGCAGTTCTTC. It encodes CASSPRLLGNEQFF.

The chain is built from TRBV7-2 and TRBJ2-3, with TRBD2 matching 10 bases. The V gene's germline CDR1 is SGHTA and CDR2 FQGNSA. The trim removed 5 bases at V and 1 base at J, leaving 6 bases unmatched. This CDR3 has 16 amino acids. The CDR3 region has the DNA TGTGCCAGCAGCCGAAACAGCGGGGGGGGCACAGATACGCAGTATTTT. Translation gives CASSRNSGGGTDTQYF.

V usage is TRBV9 and J usage is TRBJ1-3; D unclear. This CDR3 spans 16 amino acids. V shed 0 bases and J shed 0 bases, with 10 bases lying between them. The germline V gene has CDR1 SGDLS and CDR2 YYNGEE. The CDR3 is CASSVGPESSGNTIYF. The CDR3 DNA follows: TGTGCCAGCAGCGTAGGGCCAGAGAGCTCTGGAAACACCATATATTTT.

This clonotype was found a few times. The CDR3 sequence is CASRIRTTTEAFF. The CDR3 DNA follows: TGTGCAAGTCGCATCCGGACAACCACTGAAGCTTTCTTT. The chain links TRBV12-2 to TRBJ1-1; the table's D call, TRBD1, was not checked against the DNA. TRBV12-2 is designated a pseudogene. This CDR3 has 13 amino acids.

This clonotype turned up a few times. This chain links TRBV20-1 with TRBJ2-1, with TRBD2 matching 11 bases. The junction had 6 bases not matched to a gene; V was cut back by 6 bases and J by 5 bases. The CDR3 contains 14 residues. Germline CDR1 DFQATT, CDR2 SNEGSKA (reference sequence). The CDR3 spells CSALGLAGHNEQFF. The CDR3 nucleotides read TGCAGTGCCCTAGGACTAGCGGGTCACAATGAGCAGTTCTTC.

The chain joins TRBV7-8 to TRBJ1-1; unclear D gene. V was trimmed by 8 bases and J by 1 base, leaving 14 bases between them. CDR3 length equals 14 residues. Germline V CDR1 and CDR2: SGHVS, FQNEAQ. CDR3: CASSEWARNTEAFF. The CDR3 nucleotides are TGTGCCAGCTCGGAGTGGGCGCGGAACACTGAAGCTTTCTTT.

This chain links TRBV5-1 with TRBJ2-1, with 13 nucleotides matching TRBD2. This CDR3 has 16 amino acids. V dropped 4 bases and J dropped 0; count of bases not matched to a gene: 1. CDR1 and CDR2 (germline): SGHRS, YFSETQ. The CDR3 DNA is TGCGCCAGCAGCCGGACTAGCGGGGGCTCCTACAATGAGCAGTTCTTC. This gives the protein CASSRTSGGSYNEQFF.